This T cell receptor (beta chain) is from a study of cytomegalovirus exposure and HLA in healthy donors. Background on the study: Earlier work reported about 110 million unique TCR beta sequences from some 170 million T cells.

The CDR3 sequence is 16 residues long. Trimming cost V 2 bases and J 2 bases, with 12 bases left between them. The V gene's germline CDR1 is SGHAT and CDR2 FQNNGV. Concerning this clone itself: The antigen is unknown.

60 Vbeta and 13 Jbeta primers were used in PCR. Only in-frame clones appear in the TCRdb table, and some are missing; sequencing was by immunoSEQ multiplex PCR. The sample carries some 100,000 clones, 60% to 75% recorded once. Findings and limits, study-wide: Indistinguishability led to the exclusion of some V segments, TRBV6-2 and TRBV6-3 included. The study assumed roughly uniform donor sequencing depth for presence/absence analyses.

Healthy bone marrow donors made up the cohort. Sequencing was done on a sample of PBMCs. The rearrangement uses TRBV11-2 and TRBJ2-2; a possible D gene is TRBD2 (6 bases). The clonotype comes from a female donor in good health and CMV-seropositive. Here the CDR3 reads CASSLWRGENTGELFF. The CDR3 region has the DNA TGTGCCAGCAGCTTATGGCGGGGAGAAAACACCGGGGAGCTGTTTTTT.